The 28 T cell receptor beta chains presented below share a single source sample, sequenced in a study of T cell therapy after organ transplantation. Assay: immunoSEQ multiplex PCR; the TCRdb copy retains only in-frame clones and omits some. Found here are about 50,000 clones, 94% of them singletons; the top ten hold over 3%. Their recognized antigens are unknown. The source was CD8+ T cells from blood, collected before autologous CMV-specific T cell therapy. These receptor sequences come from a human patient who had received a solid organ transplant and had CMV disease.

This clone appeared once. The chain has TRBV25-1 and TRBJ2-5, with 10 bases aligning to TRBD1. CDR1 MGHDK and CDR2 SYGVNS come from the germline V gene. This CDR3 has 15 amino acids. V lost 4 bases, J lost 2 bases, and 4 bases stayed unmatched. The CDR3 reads CASSAADRGQETQYF. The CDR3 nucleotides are TGTGCCAGCAGTGCTGCGGACAGGGGGCAAGAGACCCAGTACTTC. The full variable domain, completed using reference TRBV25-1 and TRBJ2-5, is EADIYQTPRYLVIGTGKKITLECSQTMGHDKMYWYQQDPGMELHLIHYSYGVNSTEKGDLSSESTVSRIRTEHFPLTLESARPSHTSQYLCASSAADRGQETQYFGPGTRLLVL.

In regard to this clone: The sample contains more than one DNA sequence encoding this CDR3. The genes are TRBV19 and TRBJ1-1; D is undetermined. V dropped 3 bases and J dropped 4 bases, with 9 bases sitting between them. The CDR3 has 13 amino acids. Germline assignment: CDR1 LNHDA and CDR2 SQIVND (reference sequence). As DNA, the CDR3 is TGTGCCAGTAGTATTGGAGGAGGCACTGAAGCTTTCTTT. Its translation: CASSIGGGTEAFF.

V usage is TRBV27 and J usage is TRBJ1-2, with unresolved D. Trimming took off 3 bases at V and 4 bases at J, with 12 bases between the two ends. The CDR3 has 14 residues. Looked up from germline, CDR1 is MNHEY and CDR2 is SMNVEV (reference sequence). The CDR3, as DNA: TGTGCCAGCAGTTTCCGGACTTTCGGCTATGGCTACACCTTC. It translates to CASSFRTFGYGYTF.

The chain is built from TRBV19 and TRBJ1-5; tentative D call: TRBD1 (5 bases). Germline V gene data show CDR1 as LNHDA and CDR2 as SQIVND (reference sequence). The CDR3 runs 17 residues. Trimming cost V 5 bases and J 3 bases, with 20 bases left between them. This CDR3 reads CASSGTDSSLDNQPQHF. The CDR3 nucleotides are TGTGCCAGTAGTGGGACCGACTCCTCCCTCGACAATCAGCCCCAGCATTTT.

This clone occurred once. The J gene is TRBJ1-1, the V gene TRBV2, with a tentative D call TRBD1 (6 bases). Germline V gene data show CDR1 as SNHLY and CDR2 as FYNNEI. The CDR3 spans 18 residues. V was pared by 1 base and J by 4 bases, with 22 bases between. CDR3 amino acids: CASSEERGGQGRGTEAFF. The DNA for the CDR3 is TGTGCCAGCAGTGAAGAACGAGGGGGGCAGGGGCGCGGCACTGAAGCTTTCTTT.

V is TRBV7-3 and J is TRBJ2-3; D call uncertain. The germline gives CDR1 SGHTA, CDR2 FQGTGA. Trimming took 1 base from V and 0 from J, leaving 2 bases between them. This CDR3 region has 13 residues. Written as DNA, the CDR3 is TGTGCCAGCAGCTTAATCAGCACAGATACGCAGTATTTT. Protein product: CASSLISTDTQYF.

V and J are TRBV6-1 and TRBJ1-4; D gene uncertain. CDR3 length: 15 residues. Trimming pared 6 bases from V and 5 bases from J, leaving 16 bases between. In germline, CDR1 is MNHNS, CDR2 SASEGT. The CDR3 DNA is TGTGCCAGCAGCGGTACAGAAGGTGGGAATGAAAAACTGTTTTTT. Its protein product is CASSGTEGGNEKLFF.

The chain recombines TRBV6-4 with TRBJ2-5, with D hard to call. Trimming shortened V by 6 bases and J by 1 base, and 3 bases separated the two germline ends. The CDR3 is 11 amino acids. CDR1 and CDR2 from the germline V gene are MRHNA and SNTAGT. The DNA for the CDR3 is TGTGCCAGCAGGGGCCAAGAGACCCAGTACTTC. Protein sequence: CASRGQETQYF.

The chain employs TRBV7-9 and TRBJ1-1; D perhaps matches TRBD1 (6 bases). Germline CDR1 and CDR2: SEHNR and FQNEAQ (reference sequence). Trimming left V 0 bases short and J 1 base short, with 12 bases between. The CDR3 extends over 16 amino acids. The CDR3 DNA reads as TGTGCCAGCAGCTTAGCGGGGGCGGAGGGGAACACTGAAGCTTTCTTT. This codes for CASSLAGAEGNTEAFF.

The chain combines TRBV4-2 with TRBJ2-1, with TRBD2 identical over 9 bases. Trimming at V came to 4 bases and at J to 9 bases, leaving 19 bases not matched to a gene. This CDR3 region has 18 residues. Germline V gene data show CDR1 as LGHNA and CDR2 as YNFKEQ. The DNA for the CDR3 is TGTGCCAGCAGCCCGCTTACAGCCTCTAGCGGGGTGGGGGGTGAGCAGTTCTTC. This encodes CASSPLTASSGVGGEQFF.

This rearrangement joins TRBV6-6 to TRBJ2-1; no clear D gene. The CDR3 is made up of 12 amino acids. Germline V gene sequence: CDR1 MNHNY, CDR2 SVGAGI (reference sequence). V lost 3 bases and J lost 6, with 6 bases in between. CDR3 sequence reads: CASSYGLNEQFF. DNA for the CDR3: TGTGCCAGCAGTTATGGGCTCAATGAGCAGTTCTTC.

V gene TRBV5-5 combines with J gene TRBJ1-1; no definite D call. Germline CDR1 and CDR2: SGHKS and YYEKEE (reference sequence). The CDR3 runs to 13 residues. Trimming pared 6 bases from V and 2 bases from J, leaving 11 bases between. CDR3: CASTPPLNTEAFF. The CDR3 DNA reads TGTGCCAGCACCCCCCCCCTTAACACTGAAGCTTTCTTT.

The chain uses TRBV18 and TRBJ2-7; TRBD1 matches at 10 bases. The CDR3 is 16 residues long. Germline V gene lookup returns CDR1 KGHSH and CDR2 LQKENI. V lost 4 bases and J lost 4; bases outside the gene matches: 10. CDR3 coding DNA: TGTGCCAGCTCACTCGAAGGGCGGACAGGGGGATACGAGCAGTACTTC. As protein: CASSLEGRTGGYEQYF.

For the CDR3, the DNA is TGTGCCAGCAGCCCAGGACAGGGGATGGCTGAAGCTTTCTTT. Translation gives CASSPGQGMAEAFF. V is TRBV7-9 and J is TRBJ1-1; 9 bases line up with TRBD1. The CDR3 covers 14 residues. Per the germline V gene, CDR1 is SEHNR and CDR2 is FQNEAQ (reference sequence). The ends lost 5 bases at V and 6 bases at J; junction bases unmatched: 7.

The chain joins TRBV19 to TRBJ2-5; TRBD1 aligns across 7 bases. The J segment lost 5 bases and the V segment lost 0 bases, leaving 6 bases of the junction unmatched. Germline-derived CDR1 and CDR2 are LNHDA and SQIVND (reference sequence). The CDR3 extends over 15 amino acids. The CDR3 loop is CASSIDRTGLETQYF. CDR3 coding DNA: TGTGCCAGTAGTATAGATCGGACAGGACTGGAGACCCAGTACTTC.

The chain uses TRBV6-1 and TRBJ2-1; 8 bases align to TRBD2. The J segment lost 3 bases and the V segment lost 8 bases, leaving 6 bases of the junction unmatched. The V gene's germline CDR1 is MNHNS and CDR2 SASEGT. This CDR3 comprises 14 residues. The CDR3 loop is CASPQAGDYNEQFF. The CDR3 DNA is TGTGCCAGCCCTCAAGCGGGAGACTACAATGAGCAGTTCTTC.

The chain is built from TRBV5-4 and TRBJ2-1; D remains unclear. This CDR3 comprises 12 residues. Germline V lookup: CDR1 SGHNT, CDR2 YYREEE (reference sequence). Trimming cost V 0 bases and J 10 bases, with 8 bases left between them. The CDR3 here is CASSLAKGEQFF. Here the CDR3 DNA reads TGTGCCAGCAGCTTGGCCAAAGGCGAGCAGTTCTTC.

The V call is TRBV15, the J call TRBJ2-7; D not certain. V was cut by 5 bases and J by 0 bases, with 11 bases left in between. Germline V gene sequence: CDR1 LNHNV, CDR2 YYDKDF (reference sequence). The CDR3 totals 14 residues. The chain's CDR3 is CATSASRNSYEQYF. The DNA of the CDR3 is TGTGCCACCAGCGCAAGTCGTAACTCCTACGAGCAGTACTTC. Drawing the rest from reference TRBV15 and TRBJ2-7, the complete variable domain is DAMVIQNPRYQVTQFGKPVTLSCSQTLNHNVMYWYQQKSSQAPKLLFHYYDKDFNNEADTPDNFQSRRPNTSFCFLDIRSPGLGDTAMYLCATSASRNSYEQYFGPGTRLTVT.

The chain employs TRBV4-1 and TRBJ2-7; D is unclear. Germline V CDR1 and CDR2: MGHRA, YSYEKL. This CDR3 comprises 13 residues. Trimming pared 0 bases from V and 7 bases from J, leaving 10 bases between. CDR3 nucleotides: TGCGCCAGCAGCCAAGACCCGGGTAGGGAGCAGTACTTC. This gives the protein CASSQDPGREQYF.

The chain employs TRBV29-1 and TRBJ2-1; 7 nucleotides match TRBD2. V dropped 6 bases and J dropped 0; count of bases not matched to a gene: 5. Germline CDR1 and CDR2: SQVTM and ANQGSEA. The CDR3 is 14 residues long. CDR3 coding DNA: TGCAGCGTCGGCCGGACTAGCTCCTACAATGAGCAGTTCTTC. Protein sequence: CSVGRTSSYNEQFF.

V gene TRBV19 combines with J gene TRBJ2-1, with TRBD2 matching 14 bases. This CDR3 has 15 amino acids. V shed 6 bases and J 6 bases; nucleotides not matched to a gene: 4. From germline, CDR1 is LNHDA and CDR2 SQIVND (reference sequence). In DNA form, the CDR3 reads TGTGCCAGTAGGGGACTAGCGGGAGTACCCAATGAGCAGTTCTTC. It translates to CASRGLAGVPNEQFF. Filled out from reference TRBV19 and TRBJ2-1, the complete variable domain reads DGGITQSPKYLFRKEGQNVTLSCEQNLNHDAMYWYRQDPGQGLRLIYYSQIVNDFQKGDIAEGYSVSREKKESFPLTVTSAQKNPTAFYLCASRGLAGVPNEQFFGPGTRLTVL.

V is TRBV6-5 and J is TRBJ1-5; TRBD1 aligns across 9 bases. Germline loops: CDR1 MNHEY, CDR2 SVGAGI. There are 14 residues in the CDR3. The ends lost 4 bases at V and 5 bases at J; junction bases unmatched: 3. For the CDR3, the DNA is TGTGCCAGCAGTTCCGGGACAGGGCATCAGCCCCAGCATTTT. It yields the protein CASSSGTGHQPQHF.

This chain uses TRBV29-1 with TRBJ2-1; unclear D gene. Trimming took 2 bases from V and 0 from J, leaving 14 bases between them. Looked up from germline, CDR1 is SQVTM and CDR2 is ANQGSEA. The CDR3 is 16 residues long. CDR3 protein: CSVEFRILSSYNEQFF. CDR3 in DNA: TGCAGCGTTGAATTTAGGATACTGAGCTCCTACAATGAGCAGTTCTTC.

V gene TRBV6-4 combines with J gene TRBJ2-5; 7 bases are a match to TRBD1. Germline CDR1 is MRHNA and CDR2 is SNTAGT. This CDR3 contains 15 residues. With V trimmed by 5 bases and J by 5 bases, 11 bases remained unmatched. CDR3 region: CASSLVGTGDETQYF. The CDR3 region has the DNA TGTGCCAGCAGTTTAGTCGGTACAGGGGATGAGACCCAGTACTTC.

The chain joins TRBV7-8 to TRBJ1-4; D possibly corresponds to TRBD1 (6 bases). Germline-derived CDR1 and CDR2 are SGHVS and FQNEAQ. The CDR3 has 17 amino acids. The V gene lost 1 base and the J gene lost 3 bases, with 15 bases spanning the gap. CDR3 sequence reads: CASSLDPSAGANEKLFF. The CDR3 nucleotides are TGTGCCAGCAGCTTAGACCCCTCGGCAGGGGCTAATGAAAAACTGTTTTTT.

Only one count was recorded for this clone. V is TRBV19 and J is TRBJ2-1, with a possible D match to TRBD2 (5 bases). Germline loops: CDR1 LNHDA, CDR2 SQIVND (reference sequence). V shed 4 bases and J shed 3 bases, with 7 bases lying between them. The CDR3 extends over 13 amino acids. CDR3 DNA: TGTGCCAGTAGTAATAGCGTCTACAATGAGCAGTTCTTC. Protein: CASSNSVYNEQFF.

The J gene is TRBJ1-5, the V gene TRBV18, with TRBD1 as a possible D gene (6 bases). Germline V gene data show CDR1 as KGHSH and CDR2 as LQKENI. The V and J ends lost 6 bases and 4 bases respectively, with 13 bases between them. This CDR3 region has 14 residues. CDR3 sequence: CASSQGQTNQPQHF. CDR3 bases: TGTGCCAGCTCCCAAGGACAGACTAATCAGCCCCAGCATTTT. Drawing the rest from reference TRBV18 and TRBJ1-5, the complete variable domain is NAGVMQNPRHLVRRRGQEARLRCSPMKGHSHVYWYRQLPEEGLKFMVYLQKENIIDESGMPKERFSAEFPKEGPSILRIQQVVRGDSAAYFCASSQGQTNQPQHFGDGTRLSIL.

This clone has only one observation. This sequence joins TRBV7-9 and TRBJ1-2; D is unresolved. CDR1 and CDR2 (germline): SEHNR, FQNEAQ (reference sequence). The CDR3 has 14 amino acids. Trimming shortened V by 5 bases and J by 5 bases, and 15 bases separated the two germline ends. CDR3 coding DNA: TGTGCCAGCAGCACCGAACGTATTACTTATGGCTACACCTTC. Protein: CASSTERITYGYTF.